These T cell receptor beta chains were read from a single sample in a study of glioma-infiltrating T cells after dendritic cell vaccination. Sequencing was performed with immunoSEQ multiplex PCR; in TCRdb, only in-frame clones are kept and a portion is missing. The sample consists of tens of thousands of clones, approximately 80% of them appearing once. The sample in question was blood, obtained before dendritic cell vaccination. The receptor set was obtained from a human donor with glioblastoma. Both conserved end residues are part of each CDR3. The order of the fields is D gene, V gene, J gene, clone size, CDR3 DNA, CDR3 protein. A D gene is named only where the DNA matches it firmly. Part of the rows lack a size; the others show once, few, many or a class for expanded clones.

>NA|TRBV6-5|TRBJ2-1|NA
TGTGCCAGCAGTTACTCGGGGACAAGCTCCTACAATGAGCAGTTCTTC
CASSYSGTSSYNEQFF
>NA|TRBV29-1|TRBJ1-5|NA
TGCAGCGTTGGAGAGCAGGGAAGGCCCCAGCATTTT
CSVGEQGRPQHF
>NA|TRBV5-1|TRBJ2-5|NA
TGCGCCAGCAGCTTAGAACCAGGGCTCCGAGCAGAGCAGTACTTC
CASSLEPGLRAEQYF
>TRBD2|TRBV5-1|TRBJ2-2|NA
TGCGCCAGCAGCGGGGCTAGCGGGGGGAACACCGGGGAGCTGTTTTTT
CASSGASGGNTGELFF
>TRBD2|TRBV19|TRBJ2-1|few
TGTGCCAGTAGTAGACAGCTCGGGGGGGATAGTGAGCAGTTCTTC
CASSRQLGGDSEQFF
>TRBD2|TRBV11-1|TRBJ2-1|NA
TGTGCCAGCAGCTCGACTAGCGGGGGGAGATACAATGAGCAGTTCTTC
CASSSTSGGRYNEQFF
>TRBD1|TRBV18|TRBJ1-2|NA
TGTGCCAGCTCCTTGGGACAGATAAACTATGGCTACACCTTC
CASSLGQINYGYTF
>TRBD2|TRBV6-1|TRBJ2-7|NA
TGTGCCAGCAGTCCCATAGCGGGGGGCACCTACGAGCAGTACTTC
CASSPIAGGTYEQYF
>NA|TRBV7-4|TRBJ1-5|NA
TGTGCCAGCAGTTACCGGGACGGGGAGGATCAGCCCCAGCATTTT
CASSYRDGEDQPQHF
>NA|TRBV6-6|TRBJ1-2|NA
TGTGCCACGACGGCGGCTAACTATGGCTACACCTTC
CATTAANYGYTF